These 23 T cell receptor beta chains came from one sample sequenced in a study of T cells in localized non-small cell lung cancer. The method was immunoSEQ multiplex PCR; TCRdb's version includes in-frame clones alone and lacks a portion of them. The sample includes about 54,000 clones, approximately 80% seen only once; the top ten take 20%. Source: peripheral blood, taken before any cancer treatment. These receptors were collected from a female donor aged 60 or older with stage II squamous cell lung carcinoma.

The CDR3 loop reads CASGLDATSTDTQYF. DNA of the CDR3: TGTGCTAGTGGTTTGGACGCCACTAGCACAGATACGCAGTATTTT. This chain connects TRBV12-5 to TRBJ2-3; the D is unclear. V was pared by 1 base and J by 0 bases, with 8 bases between. The CDR3 extends over 15 amino acids. Germline V lookup: CDR1 LGHNT, CDR2 FRNRAP.

This chain uses TRBV18 with TRBJ1-1; TRBD1 aligns across 8 bases. The V segment lost 5 bases and the J segment 1 base; nucleotides outside the gene matches: 3. Germline V gene sequence: CDR1 KGHSH, CDR2 LQKENI. The CDR3 contains 14 residues. This CDR3 is CASSWTGRNTEAFF. Written as DNA, the CDR3 is TGTGCCAGCTCATGGACAGGGAGGAACACTGAAGCTTTCTTT.

The chain links TRBV5-6 to TRBJ2-5; 10 bases are a match to TRBD2. The CDR3 runs 16 residues. Losses at the gene ends were 4 bases for V and 5 bases for J; bases not matched to a gene: 11. Germline assignment: CDR1 SGHDT and CDR2 YYEEEE. In DNA, the CDR3 is TGTGCCAGCAGCGGAACCGGGACTAGCGTATCGGAGACCCAGTACTTC. Translation: CASSGTGTSVSETQYF.

The V gene is TRBV6-1, the J gene TRBJ1-5; TRBD1 agrees at 7 bases. The CDR3 spans 14 residues. With V trimmed by 2 bases and J by 6 bases, 4 bases remained unmatched. Germline assignment: CDR1 MNHNS and CDR2 SASEGT. The DNA for the CDR3 is TGTGCCAGCAGTGAAAGGGCAGGGGGTCAGCCCCAGCATTTT. Translated: CASSERAGGQPQHF.

The chain recombines TRBV5-1 with TRBJ2-2; D may be TRBD1 (5 bases). CDR1 and CDR2 from the germline V gene are SGHRS and YFSETQ. V dropped 3 bases and J dropped 8 bases, with 11 bases sitting between them. This CDR3 spans 13 amino acids. CDR3 sequence: CASSSTVTGELFF. For the CDR3, the DNA is TGCGCCAGCAGCTCGACAGTAACTGGGGAGCTGTTTTTT.

The V gene is TRBV4-2, the J gene TRBJ2-5; D is undetermined. CDR1 is LGHNA and CDR2 is YNFKEQ in the germline V gene. CDR3 size: 13 residues. Deletions cut 0 bases from V and 4 bases from J, with 6 bases between. This CDR3 is CASSQDSGETQYF. The CDR3 DNA is TGTGCCAGCAGCCAAGATTCAGGAGAGACCCAGTACTTC.

The chain combines TRBV6-6 with TRBJ2-5; D gene uncertain. V was pared by 0 bases and J by 6 bases, with 2 bases between. The CDR3 is made up of 11 amino acids. Germline lookup yields CDR1 MNHNY and CDR2 SVGAGI (reference sequence). The CDR3 sequence: CASSYSKTQYF. CDR3 nucleotide sequence: TGTGCCAGCAGTTACTCGAAGACCCAGTACTTC.

The chain joins TRBV5-1 to TRBJ1-2; tentative D call: TRBD1 (5 bases). CDR1 is SGHRS, CDR2 YFSETQ, per germline. This CDR3 is 14 amino acids long. Trimming took off 0 bases at V and 4 bases at J, with 10 bases between the two ends. CDR3 nucleotides: TGCGCCAGCAGCTTGGGTGGGGCAGTCTATGGCTACACCTTC. This codes for CASSLGGAVYGYTF.

This rearrangement joins TRBV27 to TRBJ2-3; 10 bases fit TRBD1. The trim removed 5 bases at V and 5 bases at J, leaving 7 bases unmatched. This CDR3 has 15 amino acids. The V gene's germline CDR1 is MNHEY and CDR2 SMNVEV (reference sequence). CDR3 protein: CASSGDRGGKDTQYF. The CDR3 nucleotides read TGTGCCAGCAGTGGGGACAGGGGTGGGAAAGATACGCAGTATTTT.

This clone was seen once. The V gene is TRBV1, the J gene TRBJ2-7; TRBD1, as called in the table, went unchecked against the DNA. TRBV1 is noted as a pseudogene. The CDR3 length is 18 residues. The CDR3 here is CTSSQDYILDIPSYEQYF. The DNA of the CDR3 is TGCACCAGCAGCCAAGACTACATCTTAGACATCCCCTCCTACGAGCAGTACTTC.

This sequence joins TRBV7-9 and TRBJ1-2; no clear D gene. Germline CDR1 is SEHNR and CDR2 is FQNEAQ (reference sequence). V was clipped by 3 bases and J by 4 bases, with 6 bases between them. The length of the CDR3 is 12 residues. The CDR3 reads CASSLAVYGYTF. The CDR3 DNA is TGTGCCAGCAGCTTGGCAGTCTATGGCTACACCTTC.

Remarks on this clone: One end of the junction is discordant with germline, which a read error may explain. The chain recombines TRBV20-1 with TRBJ1-2, with a tentative D call TRBD1 (5 bases). Germline CDR1 is DFQATT and CDR2 is SNEGSKA (reference sequence). The CDR3 is 10 amino acids. CDR3 protein: CSARVRQLHF. In nucleotides, the CDR3 is TGCAGTGCTAGAGTGCGACAGCTGCACTTC.

A single count supports this clone. The chain combines TRBV27 with TRBJ1-1; D remains ambiguous. Germline CDR1 and CDR2: MNHEY and SMNVEV (reference sequence). The CDR3 has 13 residues. Trimming took off 7 bases at V and 1 base at J, with 10 bases between the two ends. The CDR3 nucleotides read TGTGCCAGCAAGTTTAACCCGAACACTGAAGCTTTCTTT. This codes for CASKFNPNTEAFF.

The rearrangement joins TRBV9 to TRBJ2-5; TRBD2 matches 10 bases. CDR3 length: 17 residues. The germline V gene encodes CDR1 SGDLS and CDR2 YYNGEE. Trimming cost V 0 bases and J 5 bases; bases outside gene matches: 10. The CDR3, as DNA: TGTGCCAGCAGCGTAGAGGGCAGCGGGGGGGCCGGGGAGACCCAGTACTTC. Translating it yields CASSVEGSGGAGETQYF.

This clone was picked up one time. This chain links TRBV11-2 with TRBJ1-6; no firm D call. The germline V gene encodes CDR1 SGHAT and CDR2 FQNNGV. This CDR3 is built from 15 residues. Trimming pared 2 bases from V and 7 bases from J, leaving 12 bases between. The CDR3 sequence is CASSLSLPGNSPLHF. The CDR3 DNA reads TGTGCCAGCAGCTTAAGCCTCCCGGGGAATTCACCCCTCCACTTT. The full variable domain, its missing parts supplied by reference TRBV11-2 and TRBJ1-6, is EAGVAQSPRYKIIEKRQSVAFWCNPISGHATLYWYQQILGQGPKLLIQFQNNGVVDDSQLPKDRFSAERLKGVDSTLKIQPAKLEDSAVYLCASSLSLPGNSPLHFGNGTRLTVT.

The genes are TRBV4-1 and TRBJ1-4; 9 positions agree with TRBD1. Germline trimming cut 0 bases from V and 6 bases from J; bases unmatched to any gene: 2. Germline loops: CDR1 MGHRA, CDR2 YSYEKL. The CDR3 has 15 residues. The CDR3 DNA sequence: TGCGCCAGCAGCCAAGATGGGACAGGGTATGAAAAACTGTTTTTT. Protein product: CASSQDGTGYEKLFF.

This chain joins TRBV11-3 and TRBJ1-2, with D unresolved. This CDR3 comprises 15 residues. CDR1 and CDR2 from the germline V gene are SGHNT and YENEEA. V was clipped by 4 bases and J by 4 bases, with 16 bases between them. The CDR3 nucleotides read TGTGCCAGCAGCTCCTCCGCCAAGGGTAGCTATGGCTACACCTTC. Protein: CASSSSAKGSYGYTF.

This clone was seen only once. The rearrangement links TRBV7-9 to TRBJ1-1, with D possibly being TRBD1 (5 bases). Deletions cut 8 bases from V and 1 base from J, with 14 bases between. Germline CDR1 SEHNR, CDR2 FQNEAQ (reference sequence). The length of the CDR3 is 14 residues. The CDR3 DNA sequence: TGTGCCAGCGGACTCAGGGACTCGAACACTGAAGCTTTCTTT. Translating it yields CASGLRDSNTEAFF.

The genes are TRBV11-2 and TRBJ2-7; D remains ambiguous. Trimming took 5 bases from V and 6 from J, leaving 17 bases between them. The germline V gene encodes CDR1 SGHAT and CDR2 FQNNGV. The CDR3 is 14 amino acids. This CDR3 reads CASSRPPWSIEQYF. The CDR3 DNA is TGTGCCAGCAGCCGCCCCCCCTGGTCGATCGAGCAGTACTTC. Full variable domain (rest looked up from reference TRBV11-2 and TRBJ2-7): EAGVAQSPRYKIIEKRQSVAFWCNPISGHATLYWYQQILGQGPKLLIQFQNNGVVDDSQLPKDRFSAERLKGVDSTLKIQPAKLEDSAVYLCASSRPPWSIEQYFGPGTRLTVT.

This sequence joins TRBV5-1 and TRBJ2-3; 12 nucleotides match TRBD2. Trimming removed 10 bases from V and 2 bases from J; junction bases left unmatched: 8. CDR1 is SGHRS, CDR2 YFSETQ, per germline. The CDR3 spans 15 residues. This CDR3 reads CAARLAGVPTDTQYF. For the CDR3, the DNA is TGCGCCGCCCGACTAGCGGGGGTCCCCACAGATACGCAGTATTTT.

The genes are TRBV4-3 and TRBJ2-5; the match to TRBD1 covers 7 bases. There are 15 residues in the CDR3. The trim removed 2 bases at V and 5 bases at J, leaving 8 bases unmatched. Looked up from germline, CDR1 is LGHNA and CDR2 is YSLEER. The CDR3: CASSQTPTGSETQYF. CDR3 DNA sequence: TGCGCCAGCAGCCAAACCCCGACAGGGTCGGAGACCCAGTACTTC.

The rearrangement links TRBV7-2 to TRBJ1-2; 7 positions agree with TRBD1. The CDR3 length is 15 residues. V shed 5 bases, J shed 2 bases, and the junction held 8 bases outside the gene matches. Germline V gene data show CDR1 as SGHTA and CDR2 as FQGNSA. The CDR3 region is CASSPGGGANYGYTF. CDR3 in DNA: TGTGCCAGCAGCCCAGGGGGAGGGGCCAACTATGGCTACACCTTC.

V is TRBV7-2 and J is TRBJ2-2, with D unclear. V was clipped by 11 bases and J by 5 bases, with 6 bases between them. The CDR3 has 10 amino acids. The germline gives CDR1 SGHTA, CDR2 FQGNSA. CDR3 bases: TGTGCCTGCGGTACCGGGGAGCTGTTTTTT. The encoded protein is CACGTGELFF.